Below, 2 T cell receptor beta chains from the same sample are listed, as sequenced in a study of graft-versus-host responses after intestinal transplantation. Responders labeled with CFSE (approximately 200,000) were plated with approximately 200,000 irradiated, violet-dye-labeled stimulators. Measured with immunoSEQ multiplex PCR; TCRdb has only the in-frame clones, and not every one. The table has approximately 15,000 clones, about 31% seen once. The specimen comprised alloreactive CD8+ T cells from a mixed lymphocyte reaction culture, sampled before intestinal transplant. Subset reported: CFSE-low proliferating T cells sorted from approximately six-day pre-transplant mixed lymphocyte reaction (GvH or HvG direction). These receptors were collected from a human patient who received an intestinal transplant.

This clone appeared a few times. The DNA for the CDR3 is TGTGCCAGCAGTTTAGGGTCCGCGTACGAGCAGTACTTC. Its protein is CASSLGSAYEQYF. The V call is TRBV27, the J call TRBJ2-7; D gene ambiguous. The CDR3 is 13 residues long. Germline V gives CDR1 MNHEY, CDR2 SMNVEV (reference sequence). The V end was cut by 2 bases, the J end by 4 bases, with 9 bases between.

The count of this clone is one. This chain uses TRBV7-9 with TRBJ2-3; no reliable D call. With 5 bases removed from V and 4 bases from J, the gap between germline ends came to 16 bases. The germline V gene has CDR1 SEHNR and CDR2 FQNEAQ (reference sequence). This CDR3 is built from 15 residues. CDR3 region: CASSPMGSVADTQYF. CDR3 in DNA: TGTGCCAGCAGCCCCATGGGTAGTGTCGCAGATACGCAGTATTTT.